Listed here are 21 T cell receptor beta chains from one sample, sequenced in a study of long-term antiretroviral therapy in people with HIV. At the survey level, the v3.0 immunoSEQ assay was run. Method: immunoSEQ multiplex PCR; TCRdb's copy keeps in-frame clones and lacks some. The sample has around 12,000 clones, about 87% seen once. Sequenced material: unsorted PBMCs, taken 2.1 years after starting antiretroviral therapy. The source is a woman aged 40 to 49 with HIV.

This chain links TRBV5-5 with TRBJ2-5; either TRBD1 or TRBD2 may supply D (5 bases each). CDR1 and CDR2 (germline): SGHKS, YYEKEE (reference sequence). The CDR3 totals 15 residues. V lost 3 bases to trimming and J lost 5 bases, with 17 bases between them. The CDR3: CASSSLGTLGETQYF. Here the CDR3 DNA reads TGTGCCAGCAGCTCACTCGGGACCCTCGGGGAGACCCAGTACTTC. Using reference TRBV5-5 and TRBJ2-5 for the parts outside the CDR3, the full variable domain is DAGVTQSPTHLIKTRGQQVTLRCSPISGHKSVSWYQQVLGQGPQFIFQYYEKEERGRGNFPDRFSARQFPNYSSELNVNALLLGDSALYLCASSSLGTLGETQYFGPGTRLLVL.

The gene calls are TRBV7-6 and TRBJ1-1; D perhaps matches TRBD1 (6 bases). Trimming removed 1 base at V and 6 bases at J, with 12 bases between. The CDR3 length is 14 residues. Germline V gene data show CDR1 as SGHVS and CDR2 as FNYEAQ. CDR3 amino acids: CASSLGHEGAEAFF. CDR3 nucleotide sequence: TGTGCCAGCAGCTTAGGGCACGAGGGGGCTGAAGCTTTCTTT.

The rearrangement links TRBV2 to TRBJ1-6; D remains unclear. Germline CDR1 SNHLY, CDR2 FYNNEI. The V gene lost 5 bases and the J gene lost 5 bases, with 4 bases spanning the gap. This CDR3 contains 12 residues. The CDR3 sequence: CASSSDNSPLHF. The DNA for the CDR3 is TGTGCCAGCAGTAGTGATAATTCACCCCTCCACTTT.

The chain combines TRBV5-1 with TRBJ1-1, with TRBD1 matching over 8 bases. The length of the CDR3 is 15 residues. After removal of 3 bases from V and 1 base from J, the junction contained 5 bases not matched to a gene. The germline V gene has CDR1 SGHRS and CDR2 YFSETQ. This chain's CDR3 is CASSSGQVPNTEAFF. The CDR3 nucleotides are TGCGCCAGCAGCTCGGGACAGGTGCCGAACACTGAAGCTTTCTTT.

The rearrangement uses TRBV6-1 and TRBJ1-2; a weak D match, TRBD1 (5 bases). This CDR3 spans 14 amino acids. V was pared by 4 bases and J by 6 bases, with 15 bases between. The germline V gene encodes CDR1 MNHNS and CDR2 SASEGT. CDR3 sequence reads: CASSAQAGPNGYTF. CDR3 DNA sequence: TGTGCCAGCAGTGCACAGGCAGGCCCTAATGGCTACACCTTC.

J is TRBJ1-6 and V is TRBV7-9, with D possibly TRBD1 on 5 matching bases. From germline, CDR1 is SEHNR and CDR2 FQNEAQ (reference sequence). V was cut by 5 bases and J by 2 bases, with 10 bases left in between. The CDR3 totals 15 residues. CDR3 residues: CASSPGVTYNSPLHF. CDR3 in DNA: TGTGCCAGCAGCCCGGGGGTAACCTATAATTCACCCCTCCACTTT.

The chain joins TRBV10-1 to TRBJ2-7, with 9 bases fitting TRBD1. Trimming cost V 2 bases and J 10 bases; bases outside gene matches: 9. Germline CDR1 reads WNHNN; CDR2 reads SYGVQD (reference sequence). The CDR3 runs to 14 residues. In DNA form, the CDR3 reads TGCGCCAGCAGTGAGGGCGGGACAGGGAATCTTCAGTACTTC. It translates to CASSEGGTGNLQYF.

The rearrangement links TRBV7-9 to TRBJ1-1; D perhaps matches TRBD1 (6 bases). V lost 5 bases to trimming and J lost 8 bases, with 18 bases between them. The germline V gene encodes CDR1 SEHNR and CDR2 FQNEAQ (reference sequence). The CDR3 loop spans 14 amino acids. The CDR3 region is CASSPILQGLEAFF. For the CDR3, the DNA is TGTGCCAGCAGCCCCATTTTACAGGGCTTGGAAGCTTTCTTT.

The chain is built from TRBV29-1 and TRBJ1-1, with TRBD1 identical over 7 bases. CDR1 is SQVTM, CDR2 ANQGSEA, per germline. J was trimmed by 5 bases and V by 6 bases; bases with no gene match: 15. The length of the CDR3 is 15 residues. CDR3 in DNA: TGCAGCGTGAATACCCTCGGAGGGGGCCGGACTGAAGCTTTCTTT. Its protein is CSVNTLGGGRTEAFF.

The V gene is TRBV5-5, the J gene TRBJ2-5; unclear D gene. The CDR3 is 12 residues long. Germline V gives CDR1 SGHKS, CDR2 YYEKEE (reference sequence). V was shortened by 4 bases and J by 5 bases, with 9 bases between the two germline ends. In nucleotides, the CDR3 is TGTGCCAGCAGCACCTCGGGTGAGACCCAGTACTTC. Encoded protein: CASSTSGETQYF.

This chain links TRBV18 with TRBJ1-1; no clear D gene. Germline V CDR1 and CDR2: KGHSH, LQKENI. Trimming removed 6 bases from V and 0 bases from J, with 8 bases in between. This CDR3 is built from 13 residues. The DNA for the CDR3 is TGTGCCAGCTCCACAGAAATGAACACTGAAGCTTTCTTT. The encoded protein is CASSTEMNTEAFF.

This clone was found a few times. This chain links TRBV15 with TRBJ2-2; D is unresolved. The CDR3 is 15 residues long. The germline CDR1 and CDR2 sequences are LNHNV and YYDKDF (reference sequence). V was clipped by 0 bases and J by 1 base, with 6 bases between them. The CDR3 is CATSRDHKNTGELFF. CDR3 nucleotide sequence: TGTGCCACCAGCAGAGATCACAAGAACACCGGGGAGCTGTTTTTT.

The rearrangement links TRBV7-2 to TRBJ2-2, with 9 bases aligning to TRBD1. CDR1 is SGHTA, CDR2 FQGNSA, per germline. V lost 3 bases to trimming and J lost 4 bases; unmatched junction nucleotides: 6. This CDR3 has 16 residues. CDR3 sequence (DNA): TGTGCCAGCAGCTTCCTACAGGGGGCAAGCACCGGGGAGCTGTTTTTT. Translation gives CASSFLQGASTGELFF.

The gene calls are TRBV19 and TRBJ2-3, with D hard to call. The germline V and J ends were trimmed by 5 bases and 2 bases, with 5 bases remaining between them. The CDR3 runs 12 residues. The germline V gene has CDR1 LNHDA and CDR2 SQIVND (reference sequence). The CDR3 region has the DNA TGTGCCAGTAGTCTCGACACAGATACGCAGTATTTT. It specifies CASSLDTDTQYF.

This clone was seen a handful of times. CDR3 DNA sequence: TGTGCCAGCAGCTTGGACCAGAGCGAAAACATTCAGTACTTC. Its protein product is CASSLDQSENIQYF. This sequence joins TRBV5-4 and TRBJ2-4, with D hard to call. Germline values: CDR1 SGHNT, CDR2 YYREEE (reference sequence). The CDR3 covers 14 residues. The V end lost 0 bases, the J end lost 5 bases, and 9 bases lay between the germline ends. Combining the CDR3 with reference TRBV5-4 and TRBJ2-4 gives the whole variable domain ETGVTQSPTHLIKTRGQQVTLRCSSQSGHNTVSWYQQALGQGPQFIFQYYREEENGRGNFPPRFSGLQFPNYSSELNVNALELDDSALYLCASSLDQSENIQYFGAGTRLSVL.

The CDR3 DNA follows: TGTGCCAGCAGCAAATCGACTAAACACCTGCCCCAGCATTTT. This codes for CASSKSTKHLPQHF. The chain carries TRBV21-1 and TRBJ1-5. TRBV21-1 constitutes a pseudogene. The CDR3 has 14 amino acids.

V usage is TRBV5-4 and J usage is TRBJ1-3; D uncertain. Germline V lookup: CDR1 SGHNT, CDR2 YYREEE (reference sequence). The CDR3 has 15 residues. Trimming removed 0 bases at V and 0 bases at J, with 7 bases between. The CDR3 spells CASSLDPDSGNTIYF. CDR3 nucleotide sequence: TGTGCCAGCAGCTTGGACCCAGACTCTGGAAACACCATATATTTT.

This chain joins TRBV19 and TRBJ2-1, with 11 bases identical to TRBD2. CDR1 is LNHDA, CDR2 SQIVND, per germline (reference sequence). The CDR3 is 16 amino acids. V shed 3 bases, J shed 6 bases, and the junction held 7 bases outside the gene matches. The CDR3 loop reads CASSIGVAGGRNEQFF. The DNA of the CDR3 is TGTGCCAGTAGTATTGGTGTAGCGGGGGGGCGCAATGAGCAGTTCTTC.

The rearrangement links TRBV6-6 to TRBJ2-1; TRBD1 matches at 11 bases. From germline, CDR1 is MNHNY and CDR2 SVGAGI (reference sequence). This CDR3 is 16 amino acids long. The junction had 8 bases not matched to a gene; V was cut back by 2 bases and J by 8 bases. The chain's CDR3 is CASSYPDRGQGDEQFF. DNA of the CDR3: TGTGCCAGCAGTTACCCGGACAGGGGGCAAGGCGATGAGCAGTTCTTC.

This chain joins TRBV5-6 and TRBJ2-3; D not resolved. V was pared by 3 bases and J by 8 bases, with 10 bases between. This CDR3 region has 12 residues. Looked up from germline, CDR1 is SGHDT and CDR2 is YYEEEE. The CDR3 loop is CASSSSGGTQYF. The DNA of the CDR3 is TGTGCCAGCAGCTCCTCGGGTGGTACGCAGTATTTT.

V and J are TRBV7-8 and TRBJ1-2; 9 bases agree with TRBD1. CDR3 length: 21 amino acids. Germline CDR1 is SGHVS and CDR2 is FQNEAQ. V lost 3 bases, J lost 2 bases, and 22 bases stayed unmatched. The CDR3 protein is CASSLRPSIGTGRLFNYGYTF. As DNA, the CDR3 is TGTGCCAGCAGCTTGCGCCCGTCTATAGGGACAGGGAGGCTCTTCAACTATGGCTACACCTTC. Filled out from reference TRBV7-8 and TRBJ1-2, the complete variable domain reads GAGVSQSPRYKVAKRGQDVALRCDPISGHVSLFWYQQALGQGPEFLTYFQNEAQLDKSGLPSDRFFAERPEGSVSTLKIQRTQQEDSAVYLCASSLRPSIGTGRLFNYGYTFGSGTRLTVV.